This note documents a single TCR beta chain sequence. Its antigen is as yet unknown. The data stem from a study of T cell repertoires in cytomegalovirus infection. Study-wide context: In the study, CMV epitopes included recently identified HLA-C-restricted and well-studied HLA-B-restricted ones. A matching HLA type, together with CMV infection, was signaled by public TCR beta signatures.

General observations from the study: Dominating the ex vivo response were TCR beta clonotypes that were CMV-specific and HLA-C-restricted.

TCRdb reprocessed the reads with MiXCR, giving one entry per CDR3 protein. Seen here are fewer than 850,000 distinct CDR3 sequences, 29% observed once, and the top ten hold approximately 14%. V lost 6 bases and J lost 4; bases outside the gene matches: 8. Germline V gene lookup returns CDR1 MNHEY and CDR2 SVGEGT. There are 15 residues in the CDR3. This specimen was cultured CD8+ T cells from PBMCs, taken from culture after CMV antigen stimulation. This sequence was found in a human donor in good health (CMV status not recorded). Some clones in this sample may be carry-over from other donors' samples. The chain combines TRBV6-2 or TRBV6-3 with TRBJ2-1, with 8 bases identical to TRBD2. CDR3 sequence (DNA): TGTGCCAGCAGCCGGGGACTAGGGCCTTACAATGAGCAGTTCTTC. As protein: CASSRGLGPYNEQFF.